This TCR beta chain was found in a study of CD8 T cells in ankylosing spondylitis. Whole-study findings and limits: In ankylosing spondylitis patients, matched synovial fluid reportedly showed significant enrichment of disease-linked clones.

From germline, CDR1 is SQVTM and CDR2 ANQGSEA. CDR3 size: 15 residues. V lost 4 bases, J lost 8 bases, and 21 bases lay in between. TCRdb re-called the 5' RACE reads through MiXCR, storing one row per CDR3 protein. The sample carries 230,000 or so distinct CDR3 sequences, about 24% recorded once. This clonotype was seen at least ten times. The antigen is unknown. This sequence originates from a male donor with ankylosing spondylitis or in good health (not recorded which). This chain connects TRBV29-1 to TRBJ2-1; tentatively, D is TRBD1 or TRBD2 (5 bases each). Sequencing was performed on blood, either unsorted or a sorted T cell fraction (not recorded which). The CDR3 DNA sequence: TGCAGCGTTGCGAGGGGTAGGTTAGGTGACGATGAGCAGTTCTTC. This gives the protein CSVARGRLGDDEQFF.